The T cell receptor (beta chain) under discussion was sequenced for a study of shared clonotypes between healthy human individuals. Whole-study findings and limits: A handful of donors showed sharing of about 5.5% of naive CD4 clonotypes. In general, naive subsets displayed greater estimated richness than memory subsets did.

This clone has only one observation. Its antigen remains unknown. Positively selected for CCR7, the CD45RO-negative cells used as naive CD8 cells excluded terminally differentiated effector memory CD45RA+ cells. Roughly 200 ng DNA, about 33,000 T cell genomes, went into each sorted-subset replicate PCR. Data came from immunoSEQ multiplex PCR; TCRdb stores just in-frame clones and leaves some out. The profile shows around 2.1 million clones, approximately 94% of them singletons. The length of the CDR3 is 13 residues. Germline lookup yields CDR1 SGHNT and CDR2 YYREEE (reference sequence). V was clipped by 3 bases and J by 4 bases; unmatched bases: 2.

Sequences were obtained from naive CD8+ T cells from PBMCs. J is TRBJ2-5 and V is TRBV5-4; 8 bases agree with TRBD1. The sequence was obtained from a man aged 18 to 29 in good health. Some clones in this sample may be carry-over from other donors' samples. The CDR3 bases are TGTGCCAGCAGCTATGACAGGGGAGAGACCCAGTACTTC. It translates to CASSYDRGETQYF. Together with reference TRBV5-4 and TRBJ2-5, the CDR3 gives the full variable domain: ETGVTQSPTHLIKTRGQQVTLRCSSQSGHNTVSWYQQALGQGPQFIFQYYREEENGRGNFPPRFSGLQFPNYSSELNVNALELDDSALYLCASSYDRGETQYFGPGTRLLVL.